This TCR beta chain was recorded in a study of blood T cell repertoires in COVID-19. At the level of the study: The analysed material was cDNA or gDNA that came from T cells, B-cell-depleted T cells, or PBMCs.

The table came from immunoSEQ multiplex PCR; TCRdb's copy has only in-frame clones and leaves some out. Of under 200,000 clones listed, more than 65% are singletons. Germline assignment: CDR1 KGHSH and CDR2 LQKENI. The CDR3 is 15 amino acids. The V gene end was trimmed by 1 base and the J gene end by 3 bases; junction bases not matched to a gene: 3. The rearrangement uses TRBV18 and TRBJ2-1, with 7 positions matching TRBD2. This TCR was recovered from a woman aged 35 to 49 with acute COVID-19. Sample: PBMCs or T cells enriched from blood (not recorded which). CDR3 nucleotide sequence: TGTGCCAGCTCACCACTCCTAGCGGTCTACAATGAGCAGTTCTTC. Protein product: CASSPLLAVYNEQFF.